The sequence of this T cell receptor beta chain was determined in a study of siplizumab effects on memory and regulatory T cells. This clone has a single count. No antigen is known for it. Produced via immunoSEQ multiplex PCR; TCRdb's table is partial and in-frame only. The table includes roughly 100,000 clones, about 93% detected once. Study-wide findings and caveats: Greater diversity than memory cells seemed evident in naive T cells, which also appeared to be major alloresponse contributors. Unstimulated subsets captured only a minor fraction of alloreactive clones.

The CDR3 has 16 amino acids. CDR1 and CDR2 (germline): MDHEN, SYDVKM. The V and J ends lost 7 bases and 7 bases, in that order; junction bases with no gene match: 17. This clonotype was sampled from a human donor in good health. The chain combines TRBV28 with TRBJ1-2, with 8 bases lining up with TRBD1. Specimen: CD4+ T cells sorted from blood. CDR3 sequence (DNA): TGTGCCAGCAATCCAGGAGATGTACAGGGGGGCTTTGGCTACACCTTC. Amino acid sequence: CASNPGDVQGGFGYTF.